Presented here are 10 T cell receptor beta chains from one specimen sequenced in a study of CD8+ T cells in alopecia areata. Scientists pooled cutaneous lymph node cells and sorted them on CD4, CD8alpha, NKG2D, NKG2ACE and other markers. TCR sequencing used cDNA made by reverse transcription of extracted RNA. Clones were sequenced by immunoSEQ multiplex PCR, and TCRdb holds only the in-frame ones, with some missing. The table lists 250,000 or so clones, no singletons, with 1.2% in the top ten. Material: CD4+ T cells sorted from a lymph node. All receptors derive from a C3H/HeJ mouse with alopecia areata. The mouse line has the MHC haplotype H2-k.

As regards this clone: These gene names are mouse names. The read halts 4 residues ahead of the CDR3 end, with the missing end drawn from the germline J gene. The chain joins TRBV13-1 to TRBJ1-1, with TRBD1 matching over 10 bases. The CDR3 covers 15 residues. From germline, CDR1 is NSHNY and CDR2 SYGAGN. V dropped 1 base and J dropped 3; count of bases not matched to a gene: 3. The CDR3 sequence: CASSDWGTGDTEVFF. The DNA read from the CDR3 is TGTGCCAGCAGTGATTGGGGGACAGGGGACACA.

This clone was observed a few times. Any gene name here is a mouse gene name. The read terminates 4 residues before the CDR3 end, so the remaining end is supplied by the germline J gene. Other DNA sequences in the same sample also yield this CDR3. The V and J genes are TRBV13-1 and TRBJ2-2, with 10 nucleotides matching TRBD1. V shed 5 bases, J shed 4 bases, and the junction held 2 bases outside the gene matches. The CDR3 length is 14 residues. CDR1 and CDR2 (germline): NSHNY, SYGAGN. The CDR3 is CASSRDRGTGQLYF. The DNA read from the CDR3 is TGTGCCAGCAGCAGGGACAGGGGCACCGGG.

To note about this clone: Any gene name here is a mouse gene name. The CDR3 end falls 3 residues outside the read, so it is completed with the germline J gene. The chain combines TRBV1 with TRBJ1-6, with D possibly matching TRBD1 (5 bases). TRBJ1-6 is treated as an ORF (open reading frame) with a function not yet certain. Germline-derived CDR1 and CDR2 are NSQYPW and LRSPGD (reference sequence). The germline V and J ends were trimmed by 4 bases and 0 bases, with 7 bases remaining between them. This CDR3 is built from 15 residues. The CDR3 spells CTCSEQVSYNSPLYF. The CDR3 bases that were read are TGCACCTGCAGTGAACAGGTTTCCTATAATTCGCCC.

The sample holds many counts of this clone. Mouse germline and gene names are used. The read terminates 4 residues before the CDR3 end, so the remaining end is supplied by the germline J gene. J is TRBJ2-2 and V is TRBV19; no definite D call. The CDR3 extends over 12 amino acids. The V gene lost 4 bases and the J gene lost 2 bases, with 3 bases spanning the gap. Germline CDR1 FNHDT, CDR2 SITEND (reference sequence). Here the CDR3 reads CASSPNTGQLYF. Incomplete CDR3 DNA: TGTGCCAGCAGTCCTAACACCGGG. Drawing the rest from reference TRBV19 and TRBJ2-2, the complete variable domain is GGIITQTPKFLIGQEGQKLTLKCQQNFNHDTMYWYRQDSGKGLRLIYYSITENDLQKGDLSEGYDASREKKSSFSLTVTSAQKNEMAVFLCASSPNTGQLYFGEGSKLTVL.

This clone was detected a few times. Gene names and germline match the mouse. The read terminates 4 residues ahead of where the CDR3 ends, so the germline J gene completes it. The genes are TRBV13-3 and TRBJ2-7, with D perhaps matching TRBD1 (6 bases). The CDR3 extends over 10 amino acids. Germline V lookup: CDR1 NNHDY, CDR2 SYVADS. The part of the CDR3 DNA that was read is TGTGCCAGGACAGGATAT. This translates into CARTGY. The complete CDR3 reads CARTGYEQYF.

In the case of this clone: Germline and genes: mouse. Coverage ceases 4 residues before the CDR3 finishes, and the germline J gene fills in the end. The chain employs TRBV13-1 and TRBJ2-5, with a tentative D call TRBD2 (6 bases). The CDR3 is 13 amino acids. The germline CDR1 and CDR2 sequences are NSHNY and SYGAGN. The CDR3 DNA, read in part, is TGTGCCAGCAGTGGGACTGCGGGAGAC. Translating it yields CASSGTAGD. Given in full, the CDR3 is CASSGTAGDTQYF.

As concerns this clone: Genes here carry mouse names. The read is 3 residues too short to cover the CDR3 end, so that end is filled in from the germline J gene. This same CDR3 is encoded by further DNA sequences in the sample. This chain connects TRBV13-1 to TRBJ1-6; D might be TRBD1 (6 bases). TRBJ1-6 has ORF status, its function being uncertain. V lost 7 bases to trimming and J lost 2 bases, with 7 bases between them. CDR1 is NSHNY and CDR2 is SYGAGN in the germline V gene. The CDR3 length is 13 residues. The CDR3 is CASRDTYNSPLYF. The DNA read from the CDR3 is TGTGCCAGCCGGGACACCTATAATTCGCCC.

This clone was seen a handful of times. Mouse germline and gene names are used. The read terminates 4 residues ahead of where the CDR3 ends, so the germline J gene completes it. The same CDR3 can be traced to other DNA sequences in this sample. The rearrangement links TRBV13-2 to TRBJ2-7; the match to TRBD2 covers 8 bases. The CDR3 runs 14 residues. CDR1 and CDR2 from the germline V gene are NNHNN and SYGAGS (reference sequence). The CDR3 bases that were read are TGTGCCAGCGGTGATGTTGGGGGGGGGTAT. It yields the protein CASGDVGGGY. The complete CDR3 reads CASGDVGGGYEQYF.

In regard to this clone: Genes and germline come from the mouse. The read stops 4 residues short of the end of the CDR3; the missing end is completed from the germline J gene. Other DNA sequences in the sample encode the same CDR3. The chain links TRBV5 to TRBJ1-1, with 7 positions matching TRBD1. The CDR3 spans 13 residues. The germline V gene has CDR1 LGHNA and CDR2 YNLKQL (reference sequence). CDR3 protein: CASSQDRGGEVFF. CDR3 DNA, as far as it was read: TGTGCCAGCAGCCAAGACAGGGGGGGA.

This clone was counted only a few times. Gene names and germline refer to mouse. Read sequence stops 4 residues before the CDR3 end, and the germline J gene provides the missing end. The V call is TRBV13-1, the J call TRBJ2-3; the match to TRBD2 covers 7 bases. V trimming: 2 bases; J trimming: 0 bases; junction bases outside the gene matches: 3. CDR3 length: 15 amino acids. From germline, CDR1 is NSHNY and CDR2 SYGAGN. This CDR3 is CASSELGYSAETLYF. The CDR3 bases that were read are TGTGCCAGCAGTGAACTGGGGTATAGTGCAGAA.